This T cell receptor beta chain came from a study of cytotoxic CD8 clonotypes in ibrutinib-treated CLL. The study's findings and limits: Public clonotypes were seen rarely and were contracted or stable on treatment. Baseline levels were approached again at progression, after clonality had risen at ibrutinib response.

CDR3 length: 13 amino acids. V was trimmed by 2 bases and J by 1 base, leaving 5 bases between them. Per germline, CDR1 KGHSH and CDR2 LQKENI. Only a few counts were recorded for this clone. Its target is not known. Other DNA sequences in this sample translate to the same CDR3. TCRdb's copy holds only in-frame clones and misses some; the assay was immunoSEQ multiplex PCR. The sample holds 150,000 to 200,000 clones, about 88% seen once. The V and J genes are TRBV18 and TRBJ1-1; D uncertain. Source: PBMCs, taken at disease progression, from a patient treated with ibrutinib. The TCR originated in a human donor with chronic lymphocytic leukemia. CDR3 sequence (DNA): TGTGCCAGCTCACCAGGGCAGAACACTGAAGCTTTCTTT. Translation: CASSPGQNTEAFF.